This note documents a single T cell receptor (beta chain) sequence. Its antigen is currently unknown. A multiplex PCR was run with 60 Vbeta primers and 13 Jbeta primers. Repertoires were generated with immunoSEQ multiplex PCR, while TCRdb's copy carries only in-frame clones and drops some. The sample comprises roughly 150,000 clones, 60% to 85% of which are singletons, and around 7% rests with the top ten. These data belong to a study of cytomegalovirus exposure and HLA in healthy donors. Overall study context: A data release that came early held approximately 92 million unique TCRs from HLA-typed donors. Notes on the study in general: Several of the most significant clusters appeared linked to common viral pathogens, based on a later analysis.

The sequenced sample consisted of PBMCs. The TCR comes from a man aged 25-40 years in good health and CMV-seronegative.

CDR3 DNA: TGTGCCAGTAGTATTTTCTCTAACTATGGCTACACCTTC. Encoded protein: CASSIFSNYGYTF. This chain uses TRBV19 with TRBJ1-2; D is unclear. The CDR3 runs to 13 residues. Trimming pared 3 bases from V and 0 bases from J, leaving 5 bases between. Germline lookup yields CDR1 LNHDA and CDR2 SQIVND (reference sequence).